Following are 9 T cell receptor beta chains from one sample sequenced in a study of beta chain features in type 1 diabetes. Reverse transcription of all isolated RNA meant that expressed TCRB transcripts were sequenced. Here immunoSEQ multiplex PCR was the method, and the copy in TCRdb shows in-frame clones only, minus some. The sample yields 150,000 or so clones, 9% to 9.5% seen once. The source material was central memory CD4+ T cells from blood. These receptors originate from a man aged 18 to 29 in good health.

The CDR3 DNA reads TGTGCCAGCAGCTTCCCGGGAGGCTACGAGCAGTACTTC. Translation gives CASSFPGGYEQYF. The J gene is TRBJ2-7, the V gene TRBV5-5, with 7 bases matching TRBD2. CDR1 SGHKS and CDR2 YYEKEE come from the germline V gene (reference sequence). There are 13 residues in the CDR3. Germline trimming cut 2 bases from V and 3 bases from J; bases unmatched to any gene: 2.

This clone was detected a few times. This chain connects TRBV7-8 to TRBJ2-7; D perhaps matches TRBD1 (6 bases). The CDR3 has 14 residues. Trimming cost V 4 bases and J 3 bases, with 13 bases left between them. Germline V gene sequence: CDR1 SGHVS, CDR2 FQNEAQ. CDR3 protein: CASSSHSDSYEQYF. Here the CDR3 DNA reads TGTGCCAGCAGCTCCCACTCGGACAGCTACGAGCAGTACTTC.

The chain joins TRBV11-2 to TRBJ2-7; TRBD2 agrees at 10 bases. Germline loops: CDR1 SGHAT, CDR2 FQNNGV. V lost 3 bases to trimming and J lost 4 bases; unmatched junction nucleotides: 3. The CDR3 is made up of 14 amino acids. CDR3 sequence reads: CASSFSGGHYEQYF. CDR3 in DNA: TGTGCCAGCAGCTTTAGCGGGGGGCATTACGAGCAGTACTTC.

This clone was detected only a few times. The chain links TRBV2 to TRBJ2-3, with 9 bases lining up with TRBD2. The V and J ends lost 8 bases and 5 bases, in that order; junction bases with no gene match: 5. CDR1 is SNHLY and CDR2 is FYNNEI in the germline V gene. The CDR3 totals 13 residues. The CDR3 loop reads CASLAGHQDTQYF. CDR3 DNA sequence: TGTGCCAGCCTAGCGGGGCATCAAGATACGCAGTATTTT.

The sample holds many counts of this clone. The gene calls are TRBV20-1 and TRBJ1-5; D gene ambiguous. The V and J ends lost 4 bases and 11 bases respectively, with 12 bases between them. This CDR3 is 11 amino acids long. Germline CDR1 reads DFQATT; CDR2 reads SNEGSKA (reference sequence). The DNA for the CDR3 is TGCAGTGCTACGGGATCTATGGCCCAGCATTTT. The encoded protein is CSATGSMAQHF.

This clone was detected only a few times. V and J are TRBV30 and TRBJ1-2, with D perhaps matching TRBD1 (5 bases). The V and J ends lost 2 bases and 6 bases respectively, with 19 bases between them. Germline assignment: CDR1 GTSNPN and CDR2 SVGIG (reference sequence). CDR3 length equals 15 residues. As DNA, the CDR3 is TGTGCCTGGAGTTCCCCTCCCCTAGGGGCCCATGGCTACACCTTC. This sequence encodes CAWSSPPLGAHGYTF.

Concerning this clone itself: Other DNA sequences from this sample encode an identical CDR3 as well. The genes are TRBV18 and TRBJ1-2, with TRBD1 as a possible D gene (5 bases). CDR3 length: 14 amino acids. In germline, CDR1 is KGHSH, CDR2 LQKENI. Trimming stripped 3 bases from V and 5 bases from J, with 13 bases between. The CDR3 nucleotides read TGTGCCAGCTCACCCGACAGTCTGAGGTATGGCTACACCTTC. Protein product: CASSPDSLRYGYTF.

CDR3 nucleotide sequence: TGTGCCAGCAGCTTTGACCTGGGACAGGGGGCGCTGGGCTACACCTTC. Encoded protein: CASSFDLGQGALGYTF. The V and J genes are TRBV7-9 and TRBJ1-2; 12 bases align to TRBD1. The CDR3 has 16 residues. Germline trimming cut 3 bases from V and 8 bases from J; bases unmatched to any gene: 10. The germline CDR1 and CDR2 sequences are SEHNR and FQNEAQ (reference sequence).

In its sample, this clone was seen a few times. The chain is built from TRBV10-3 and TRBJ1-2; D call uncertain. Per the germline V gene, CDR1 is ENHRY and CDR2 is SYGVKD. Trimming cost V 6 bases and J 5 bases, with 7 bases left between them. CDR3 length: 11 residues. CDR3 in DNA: TGTGCCATCAGGGCAGAATATGGCTACACCTTC. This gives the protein CAIRAEYGYTF.